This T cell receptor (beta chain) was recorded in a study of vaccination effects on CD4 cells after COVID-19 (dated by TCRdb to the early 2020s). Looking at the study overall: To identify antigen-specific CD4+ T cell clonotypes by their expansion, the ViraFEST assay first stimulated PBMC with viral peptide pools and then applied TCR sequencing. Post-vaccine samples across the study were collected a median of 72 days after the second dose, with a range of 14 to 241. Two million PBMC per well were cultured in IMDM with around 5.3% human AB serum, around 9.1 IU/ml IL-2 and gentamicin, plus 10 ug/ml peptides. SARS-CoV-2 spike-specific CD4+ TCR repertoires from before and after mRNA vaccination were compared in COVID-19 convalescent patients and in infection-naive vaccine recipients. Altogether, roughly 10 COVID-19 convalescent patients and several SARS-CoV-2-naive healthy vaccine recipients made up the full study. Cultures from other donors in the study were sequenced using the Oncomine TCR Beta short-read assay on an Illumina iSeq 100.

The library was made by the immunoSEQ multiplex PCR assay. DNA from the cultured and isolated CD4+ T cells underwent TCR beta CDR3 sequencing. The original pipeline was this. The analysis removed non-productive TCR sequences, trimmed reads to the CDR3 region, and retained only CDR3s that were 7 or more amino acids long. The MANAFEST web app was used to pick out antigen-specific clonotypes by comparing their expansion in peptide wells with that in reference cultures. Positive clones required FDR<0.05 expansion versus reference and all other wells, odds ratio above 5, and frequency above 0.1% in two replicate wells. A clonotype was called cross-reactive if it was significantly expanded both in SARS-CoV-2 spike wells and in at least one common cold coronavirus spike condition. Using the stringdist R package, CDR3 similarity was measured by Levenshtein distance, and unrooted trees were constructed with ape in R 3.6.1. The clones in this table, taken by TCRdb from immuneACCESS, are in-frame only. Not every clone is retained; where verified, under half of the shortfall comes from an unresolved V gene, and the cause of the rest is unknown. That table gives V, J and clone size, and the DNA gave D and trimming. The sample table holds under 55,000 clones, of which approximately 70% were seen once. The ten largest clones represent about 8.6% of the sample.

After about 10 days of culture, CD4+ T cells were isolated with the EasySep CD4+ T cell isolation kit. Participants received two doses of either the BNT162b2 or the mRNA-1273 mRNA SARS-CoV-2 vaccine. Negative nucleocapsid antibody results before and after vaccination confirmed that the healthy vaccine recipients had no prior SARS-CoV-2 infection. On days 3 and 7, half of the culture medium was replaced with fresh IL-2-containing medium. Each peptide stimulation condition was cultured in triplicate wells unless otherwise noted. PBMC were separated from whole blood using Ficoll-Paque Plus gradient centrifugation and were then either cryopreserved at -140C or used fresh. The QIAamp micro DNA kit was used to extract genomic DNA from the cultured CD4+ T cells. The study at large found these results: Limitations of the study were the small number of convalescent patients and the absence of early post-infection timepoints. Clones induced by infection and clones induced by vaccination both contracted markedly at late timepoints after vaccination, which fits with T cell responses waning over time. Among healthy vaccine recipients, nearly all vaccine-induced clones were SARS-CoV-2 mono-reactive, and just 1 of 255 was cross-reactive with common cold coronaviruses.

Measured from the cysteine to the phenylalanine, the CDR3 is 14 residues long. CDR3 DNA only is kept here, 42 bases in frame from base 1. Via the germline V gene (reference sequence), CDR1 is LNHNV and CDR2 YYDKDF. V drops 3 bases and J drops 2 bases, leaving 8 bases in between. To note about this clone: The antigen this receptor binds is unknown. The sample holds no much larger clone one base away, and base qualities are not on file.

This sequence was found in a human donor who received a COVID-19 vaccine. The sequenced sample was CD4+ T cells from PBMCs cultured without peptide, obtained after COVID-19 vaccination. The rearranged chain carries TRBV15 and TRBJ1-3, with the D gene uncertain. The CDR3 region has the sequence CATSREKAGNTIYF. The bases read TGTGCCACCAGCAGGGAAAAAGCTGGAAACACCATATATTTT.